This T cell receptor (beta chain) was observed in a study of shared clonotypes between healthy human individuals. The wider study: Each donor contributed plates that comprised three CD4 naive, three CD4 memory, two CD8 naive and one CD8 memory.

Study-wide results and caveats: In the sorted subsets, rarefaction showed sequencing was incomplete despite large depth.

The V end lost 3 bases, the J end lost 6 bases, and 17 bases lay between the germline ends. In germline, CDR1 is MGHDK, CDR2 SYGVNS. CDR3 length equals 15 residues. Terminally differentiated effector memory CD45RA+ cells were left out of the naive CD8 fraction, which was CD45RO-negative and positively selected for CCR7. HIV-negative, healthy adults without recent acute infections or vaccinations were the donors. Method: immunoSEQ multiplex PCR; TCRdb's copy keeps in-frame clones and lacks some. Of millions of clones detected, 85% to 95% appear once; the ten largest clones hold 1% to 1.3%. For this clone: Its antigen remains unidentified.

The rearrangement joins TRBV25-1 to TRBJ1-1, with D possibly being TRBD1 (6 bases). Material: naive CD8+ T cells sorted from blood. This TCR came from a man aged 18 to 30 in good health. CDR3 sequence reads: CASSDLGGGKAEAFF. In nucleotides, the CDR3 is TGTGCCAGCAGTGACTTAGGGGGGGGTAAGGCTGAAGCTTTCTTT.